This TCR beta chain was identified in a study of T cells in localized non-small cell lung cancer. This clone has a single count. The assay was immunoSEQ multiplex PCR, and TCRdb's table has in-frame clones only and misses some. The table shows over 65,000 clones, with about four fifths occurring only once. The germline gives CDR1 SGHDT, CDR2 YYEEEE. This CDR3 is built from 17 residues. J was trimmed by 0 bases and V by 1 base; bases with no gene match: 5. Sequences were derived from peripheral blood, sampled before any cancer treatment. The chain recombines TRBV5-6 with TRBJ2-3; 10 bases map to TRBD2. The receptor was isolated from a female donor over 55 with stage I lung adenocarcinoma. In DNA form, the CDR3 reads TGTGCCAGCAGCTTGCGCGGAGCGGGAGGGAGCACAGATACGCAGTATTTT. This codes for CASSLRGAGGSTDTQYF.